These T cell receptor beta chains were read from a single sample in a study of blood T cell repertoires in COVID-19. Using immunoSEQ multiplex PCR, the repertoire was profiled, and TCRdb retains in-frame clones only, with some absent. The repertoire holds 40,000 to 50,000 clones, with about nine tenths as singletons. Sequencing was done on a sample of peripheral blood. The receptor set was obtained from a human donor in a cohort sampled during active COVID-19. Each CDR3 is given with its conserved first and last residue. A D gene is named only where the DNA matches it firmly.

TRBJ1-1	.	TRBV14	CASSWDISGNTEAFF	TGTGCCAGCAGTTGGGACATAAGCGGGAACACTGAAGCTTTCTTT
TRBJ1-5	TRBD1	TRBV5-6	CASSFGQGTRPQHF	TGTGCCAGCAGCTTCGGACAGGGGACACGGCCCCAGCATTTT
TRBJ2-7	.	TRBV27	CASRDGTSESYEQYF	TGTGCCAGCAGGGACGGGACAAGTGAATCCTACGAGCAGTACTTC
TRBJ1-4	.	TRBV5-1	CASRIRTGSATNEKLFF	TGCGCCAGCAGGATCCGAACAGGGTCGGCAACTAATGAAAAACTGTTTTTT
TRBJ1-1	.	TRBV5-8	CASSFRRRNTEAFF	TGTGCCAGCAGCTTTCGACGGAGGAACACTGAAGCTTTCTTT
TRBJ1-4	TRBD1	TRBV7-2	CASRGQPNEKLFF	TGTGCCAGCAGGGGACAGCCCAATGAAAAACTGTTTTTT
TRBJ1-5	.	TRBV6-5	CASGASSNQPQHF	TGTGCCAGCGGAGCATCTAGCAATCAGCCCCAGCATTTT
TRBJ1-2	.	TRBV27	CASSLLSDRGTYGYTF	TGTGCCAGCAGTTTATTGTCGGACAGAGGTACCTATGGCTACACCTTC
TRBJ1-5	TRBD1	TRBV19	CASSWHSGQDSNQPQHF	TGTGCCAGTAGTTGGCATTCAGGACAGGATAGCAATCAGCCCCAGCATTTT
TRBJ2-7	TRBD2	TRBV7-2	CASSPEGRRSGGYEQYF	TGTGCCAGCAGCCCAGAGGGAAGACGGTCGGGGGGCTACGAGCAGTACTTC